Following are 9 T cell receptor beta chains from one sample sequenced in a study of Ad26.COV2.S vaccination and SARS-CoV-2 variants. Produced via immunoSEQ multiplex PCR; TCRdb's table is partial and in-frame only. The data contain some 300,000 clones, about 82% of them singletons. Indicated treatment: about 20 received Ad26.COV2.S at low or high dose, single or two shots; about 5 received placebo; per-sample allocation not given. Sampling was done on day 63 after the first vaccine or placebo injection. The sequencing used peripheral blood, collected in a trial of Ad26.COV2.S vaccine versus placebo. The source of these receptors is a person aged 18-65 years who received the Ad26.COV2.S COVID-19 vaccine or a placebo.

The chain is built from TRBV5-1 and TRBJ1-4, with 8 bases lining up with TRBD1. Unmatched junction bases numbered 5, after V lost 4 bases and J lost 3 bases. CDR1 is SGHRS, CDR2 YFSETQ, per germline. The CDR3 runs 15 residues. In DNA form, the CDR3 reads TGCGCCAGCAGCCTTACAGGGGGTCCTAATGAAAAACTGTTTTTT. Its protein product is CASSLTGGPNEKLFF.

The genes are TRBV5-1 and TRBJ2-3; D is perhaps TRBD2 (6 bases). V was shortened by 0 bases and J by 3 bases, with 17 bases between the two germline ends. Per the germline V gene, CDR1 is SGHRS and CDR2 is YFSETQ. The CDR3 covers 17 residues. The CDR3 bases are TGCGCCAGCAGCTTGGCCGCCGGGCCCGGGGGTACAGATACGCAGTATTTT. Protein sequence: CASSLAAGPGGTDTQYF.

This clone has only one observation. The chain has TRBV20-1 and TRBJ1-4, with no clear D. This CDR3 contains 11 residues. Trimming took 3 bases from V and 10 from J, leaving 9 bases between them. Per germline, CDR1 DFQATT and CDR2 SNEGSKA (reference sequence). The CDR3 DNA reads TGCAGTGCTAGTGGTCAGAGAAAACTGTTTTTT. Encoded protein: CSASGQRKLFF.

This clone has a handful of counts. V gene TRBV29-1 combines with J gene TRBJ1-4; D unclear. The germline V and J ends were trimmed by 4 bases and 4 bases, with 10 bases remaining between them. CDR1 SQVTM and CDR2 ANQGSEA come from the germline V gene. This CDR3 has 13 amino acids. The CDR3 region has the DNA TGCAGCGTTGCGTGGCTTCATAATGAAAAACTGTTTTTT. Translating it yields CSVAWLHNEKLFF.

The rearrangement joins TRBV7-9 to TRBJ1-1; D not resolved. The CDR3 is 13 amino acids. Trimming shortened V by 5 bases and J by 4 bases, and 11 bases separated the two germline ends. The germline V gene has CDR1 SEHNR and CDR2 FQNEAQ (reference sequence). This CDR3 reads CASSPRGGTEAFF. The CDR3, as DNA: TGTGCCAGCAGCCCCCGGGGAGGCACTGAAGCTTTCTTT. Based on the CDR3 plus reference TRBV7-9 and TRBJ1-1, the full variable domain is DTGVSQNPRHKITKRGQNVTFRCDPISEHNRLYWYRQTLGQGPEFLTYFQNEAQLEKSRLLSDRFSAERPKGSFSTLEIQRTEQGDSAMYLCASSPRGGTEAFFGQGTRLTVV.

The chain combines TRBV7-9 with TRBJ2-2; 7 nucleotides line up with TRBD2. J gave up 4 bases and V 5 bases, and 10 bases lay outside the gene matches. Germline V gives CDR1 SEHNR, CDR2 FQNEAQ (reference sequence). The CDR3 spans 16 residues. CDR3 loop: CASSPYPAGSTGELFF. The CDR3, as DNA: TGTGCCAGCAGCCCCTACCCAGCGGGATCCACCGGGGAGCTGTTTTTT.

This chain uses TRBV5-1 with TRBJ1-3, with D tentatively TRBD1 (6 bases). V lost 4 bases and J lost 1, with 15 bases in between. Looked up from germline, CDR1 is SGHRS and CDR2 is YFSETQ. The CDR3 runs to 16 residues. CDR3 sequence reads: CASSPRGGASGNTIYF. CDR3 DNA sequence: TGCGCCAGCAGCCCGAGAGGGGGGGCATCTGGAAACACCATATATTTT.

The gene calls are TRBV25-1 and TRBJ2-5; a possible D gene is TRBD2 (5 bases). The V and J ends lost 3 bases and 14 bases respectively, with 13 bases between them. The CDR3 loop spans 11 amino acids. Germline CDR1 MGHDK, CDR2 SYGVNS. DNA for the CDR3: TGTGCCAGCAGTGATCGGGGTGTCGGATACTTC. It encodes CASSDRGVGYF.

The V and J genes are TRBV5-1 and TRBJ2-2, with TRBD2 identical over 12 bases. Germline V gives CDR1 SGHRS, CDR2 YFSETQ. Losses at the gene ends were 3 bases for V and 4 bases for J; bases not matched to a gene: 10. The CDR3 totals 18 residues. As DNA, the CDR3 is TGCGCCAGCAGCTCTCGACTAGCGGGGGCCACGGGCACCGGGGAGCTGTTTTTT. Translated, it gives CASSSRLAGATGTGELFF.